This is a list of T cell receptor beta chains from one sample in a study of blood T cell repertoires in COVID-19. The method was immunoSEQ multiplex PCR; TCRdb's version includes in-frame clones alone and lacks a portion of them. The sample lists about 110,000 clones; about four fifths were seen once. The sample taken for sequencing was peripheral blood. These receptors were taken from a man older than 75 with acute or convalescent COVID-19. Both conserved end residues are part of each CDR3. A D gene is named only where the DNA matches it firmly. The listing skips clone size in some rows; elsewhere it reads once, few, many or a size class.

abundance	d_gene	v_gene	j_gene	CDR3nt	CDR3aa
.	.	TRBV29-1	TRBJ1-1	TGCAGCGCCCGGCAGGGAGGCACTGAAGCTTTCTTT	CSARQGGTEAFF
.	TRBD2	TRBV5-1	TRBJ2-7	TGCGCCAGCGGGACCCTAGCGGGAGCCTTCGAGCAGTACTTC	CASGTLAGAFEQYF
few	.	TRBV4-3	TRBJ2-7	TGCGCCAGCAGCCAGCAAGTTAGCGGATTATCCTACGAGCAGTACTTC	CASSQQVSGLSYEQYF
.	.	TRBV7-3	TRBJ1-1	TGTGCCAGCAGTCGGCAGAGGGAAACTGAAGCTTTCTTT	CASSRQRETEAFF
few	TRBD2	TRBV19	TRBJ2-3	TGTGCCAGTAAAGGGACTAGCGGGTTTCTATCAGATACGCAGTATTTT	CASKGTSGFLSDTQYF
.	TRBD1	TRBV19	TRBJ1-2	TGTGCCAGTAGTCCTCGGACAGGGCCACACTATGGCTACACCTTC	CASSPRTGPHYGYTF
.	.	TRBV14	TRBJ2-2	TGTGCCAGCAGCCAAGAACTAACTGGGGCCGCCGGGGAGCTGTTTTTT	CASSQELTGAAGELFF
.	.	TRBV19	TRBJ1-2	TGTGCCAGTAGCACTACACCAATTGGTGGCTACACCTTC	CASSTTPIGGYTF
.	TRBD1	TRBV27	TRBJ1-2	TGTGCCAGCAGTGTCGACAGGGACGGCTATGGCTACACCTTC	CASSVDRDGYGYTF
.	.	TRBV30	TRBJ1-1	TGTGCCTGGAGTGTAAATAATTTCGGGGTGGCTTTCTTT	CAWSVNNFGVAFF
.	TRBD1	TRBV29-1	TRBJ2-5	TGCAGCGTGCCGGGACAGGGGGCATTTAGGTCGTGGGGGACCCAGTACTTC	CSVPGQGAFRSWGTQYF
few	.	TRBV5-4	TRBJ2-2	TGTGCCAGCAGCTTGACGGGAGACACCGGGGAGCTGTTTTTT	CASSLTGDTGELFF
.	TRBD1	TRBV5-1	TRBJ1-1	TGCGCCAGCAGCCCAGGGGGAGGAACTGAAGCTTTCTTT	CASSPGGGTEAFF
.	TRBD1	TRBV2	TRBJ2-5	TGTGCCAGCAGCGGCGGGACAGGGGGCTTAGAGACCCAGTACTTC	CASSGGTGGLETQYF
.	TRBD1	TRBV30	TRBJ1-2	TGTGCCTGGAGTCCACAGGGGGTTGCTGGCTACACCTTC	CAWSPQGVAGYTF
once	TRBD1	TRBV11-3	TRBJ2-5	TGTGCCAGCGCACCCGGGACAGGGGGTACCCGCCAGTACTTC	CASAPGTGGTRQYF
.	.	TRBV6-1	TRBJ1-3	TGTGCCAGCAGTCAGCCGGGAACTGGAAACACCATATATTTT	CASSQPGTGNTIYF
.	TRBD1	TRBV28	TRBJ1-2	TGTGCCAGCAGTCATGCCGGGACAGGTGGCTATGGCTACACCTTC	CASSHAGTGGYGYTF
.	TRBD1	TRBV14	TRBJ1-6	TGTGCCAGCAGCCAAGAGCGGGTCCAGACGCCAGGGGGTTCACCCCTCCACTTT	CASSQERVQTPGGSPLHF
.	TRBD1	TRBV5-1	TRBJ2-2	TGCGCCAGCAGCCACGGGACAGGTCGCACCGGGGAGCTGTTTTTT	CASSHGTGRTGELFF
.	.	TRBV28	TRBJ1-1	TGTGCCAGCAGCCCCGAACGAATTGTGACAAACACTGAAGCTTTCTTT	CASSPERIVTNTEAFF
.	.	TRBV5-1	TRBJ1-3	TGCGCCAGCAGCTTGGACGGTTTGCCAGGGAACACCATATATTTT	CASSLDGLPGNTIYF
.	.	TRBV9	TRBJ1-6	TGTGCCAGCAGCGTAGTACCAGGGGTAGGATCACCCCTCCACTTT	CASSVVPGVGSPLHF
few	.	TRBV2	TRBJ1-6	TGTGCCAGCGGTGAGAGCTCCTATAATTCACCCCTCCACTTT	CASGESSYNSPLHF
.	TRBD2	TRBV28	TRBJ2-3	TGTGCCAGCAGTTTATCCCCCTCCAGCGGGGCGACAGATACGCAGTATTTT	CASSLSPSSGATDTQYF
.	TRBD2	TRBV7-9	TRBJ2-5	TGTGCCAGCAGCTTAGGTCCGGCGGGAGTCCAAGAGACCCAGTACTTC	CASSLGPAGVQETQYF
.	.	TRBV9	TRBJ2-5	TGTGCCAGCACCAGAAGGCCGGGGGATTCCCGAGAGACCCAGTACTTC	CASTRRPGDSRETQYF
.	.	TRBV5-5	TRBJ1-1	TGTGCCAGCAGCCGACAGATACTGAACACTGAAGCTTTCTTT	CASSRQILNTEAFF
.	TRBD2	TRBV5-5	TRBJ2-1	TGTGCCACCGCCACTAGCGGGCTCTACAATGAGCAGTTCTTC	CATATSGLYNEQFF
.	TRBD2	TRBV6-5	TRBJ2-3	TGTGCCAGCAGTCTAGCGGGAAGCACAGATACGCAGTATTTT	CASSLAGSTDTQYF
few	TRBD1	TRBV5-7	TRBJ2-7	TGTGCCAGCAGCGAGGGACAGTACGAGCAGTACTTC	CASSEGQYEQYF
.	.	TRBV19	TRBJ1-1	TGTGCCAGTAGTATCGCTGCCGGGGACATTTACACTGAAGCTTTCTTT	CASSIAAGDIYTEAFF
.	.	TRBV5-4	TRBJ2-3	TGTGCCAGCAGCCTCGGGACAACTGATACGCAGTATTTT	CASSLGTTDTQYF
.	TRBD1	TRBV29-1	TRBJ2-1	TGCAGCGTCGGACAGGGTAGCTCCTACAATGAGCAGTTCTTC	CSVGQGSSYNEQFF
few	.	TRBV7-7	TRBJ2-2	TGTGCTAGCAGTCCTAGTAGTACCGGGGAGCTGTTTTTT	CASSPSSTGELFF
.	.	TRBV9	TRBJ2-1	TGTGCCAGCAGCGTAGTAGCGGACTTGAATTGGAATGAGCAGTTCTTC	CASSVVADLNWNEQFF
.	.	TRBV27	TRBJ2-1	TGTGCCAGCTCTCGAGGGATAGTTTCGTACAATGAGCAGTTCTTC	CASSRGIVSYNEQFF
.	TRBD2	TRBV7-6	TRBJ2-2	TGTGCCAGCAGCTTACTCTTCCCTAGCGGGACGGTCACCGGGGAGCTGTTTTTT	CASSLLFPSGTVTGELFF
.	.	TRBV6-6	TRBJ2-2	TGTGCCAGCAGTTTGGAAACAGGGTACACCGGGGAGCTGTTTTTT	CASSLETGYTGELFF
.	.	TRBV5-1	TRBJ1-4	TGCGCCAGCAGCCCCCGCGAAACAACTAATGAAAAACTGTTTTTT	CASSPRETTNEKLFF
few	.	TRBV6-5	TRBJ1-1	TGTGCCAGCAGTTCGGATAGACGGGCTGAAGCTTTCTTT	CASSSDRRAEAFF
.	.	TRBV3-1/TRBV3-2	TRBJ1-6	TGTGCCAGCAGCCAATCGGGGTTACCTAATTCACCCCTCCACTTT	CASSQSGLPNSPLHF
.	.	TRBV28	TRBJ2-1	TGTGCCAGCAGTTTATGGGGCACTGACTACAATGAGCAGTTCTTC	CASSLWGTDYNEQFF
.	.	TRBV27	TRBJ2-2	TGTGCCAGCAGCCGACCTGGGGCCGCTAGAGCAACCGGGGAGCTGTTTTTT	CASSRPGAARATGELFF
.	.	TRBV7-3	TRBJ1-2	TGTGCCAGCAGCCCGGACAGAAACTATGGCTACACCTTC	CASSPDRNYGYTF
.	TRBD1	TRBV6-5	TRBJ2-7	TGTGCCAGCAGGGGACAGACCGTGGGGGAGCAGTACTTC	CASRGQTVGEQYF
.	.	TRBV6-1	TRBJ1-3	TGTGCCAGCAGTGAAGGACACTCTGGAAACACCATATATTTT	CASSEGHSGNTIYF
.	.	TRBV27	TRBJ2-3	TGTGCCAGCAGTTCCCGACTGGACAGTCGGGGGGTAGATACGCAGTATTTT	CASSSRLDSRGVDTQYF
few	TRBD1	TRBV19	TRBJ1-5	TGTGCCACAAAGGGACAGTTCAATCAGCCCCAGCATTTT	CATKGQFNQPQHF
.	.	TRBV7-9	TRBJ1-2	TGTGCCAGCAGCTTATTATCAGGGGACCCCTATGGCTACACCTTC	CASSLLSGDPYGYTF
once	TRBD1	TRBV7-9	TRBJ1-1	TGTGCCAGCAGCTTAGTTCAGGGCCAGGGGGTAAGAGCTTTCTTT	CASSLVQGQGVRAFF
once	TRBD1	TRBV2	TRBJ1-5	TGTGCCAGCAGTGACTCACAGGGGATGCGGCCCCAGCATTTT	CASSDSQGMRPQHF